Listed below are T cell receptor beta chains from one sample, sequenced in a study of T cells in Graves' hyperthyroidism and ophthalmopathy. In TCRdb, the multiplex PCR reads were re-called with MiXCR into one record per CDR3 protein. This table holds roughly 520,000 distinct CDR3 sequences, around 22% found once. Sequences were obtained from blood. Receptors were obtained from a woman aged 30 to 39 with Graves' ophthalmopathy. Each CDR3 is given with its conserved first and last residue. Each record gives: J gene, clone size, V gene, D gene, CDR3 protein, CDR3 DNA. D genes are given only for firm matches. A row's size may be missing; if present it is once, few, many or a size class.

j_call: TRBJ2-6
clone_size: .
v_call: TRBV6-2/TRBV6-3
d_call: .
cdr3_aa: CASSYDRVSGANVLTF
cdr3_nt: TGTGCCAGCAGTTACGACCGGGTCTCTGGGGCCAACGTCCTGACCTTC

j_call: TRBJ1-2
clone_size: .
v_call: TRBV28
d_call: .
cdr3_aa: CASSIREGYTF
cdr3_nt: TGTGCCAGCAGTATCCGGGAGGGCTACACCTTC

j_call: TRBJ1-5
clone_size: many
v_call: TRBV6-2/TRBV6-3
d_call: .
cdr3_aa: CASSYSVVPQHF
cdr3_nt: TGTGCCAGCAGTTACTCGGTTGTGCCCCAGCATTTT

j_call: TRBJ2-7
clone_size: few
v_call: TRBV29-1
d_call: .
cdr3_aa: CSVAPDRTYEQYF
cdr3_nt: TGCAGCGTTGCACCGGACAGAACTTACGAGCAGTACTTC

j_call: TRBJ1-1
clone_size: many
v_call: TRBV20-1
d_call: .
cdr3_aa: CSASNRDTEAFF
cdr3_nt: TGCAGTGCTAGTAACAGGGACACTGAAGCTTTCTTT

j_call: TRBJ1-3
clone_size: .
v_call: TRBV30
d_call: .
cdr3_aa: CACSSARSGNTIYF
cdr3_nt: TGTGCCTGCTCGTCCGCCCGCTCTGGAAATACCATATATTTT

j_call: TRBJ2-5
clone_size: many
v_call: TRBV6-5
d_call: .
cdr3_aa: CASSSRAGAPKTQYF
cdr3_nt: TGTGCCAGCAGTTCCCGCGCGGGGGCCCCAAAGACCCAGTACTTC

j_call: TRBJ2-7
clone_size: .
v_call: TRBV6-1
d_call: .
cdr3_aa: CASVRRQTSDYEQYF
cdr3_nt: TGTGCCAGTGTGAGGCGACAGACCTCCGACTACGAGCAGTACTTC

j_call: TRBJ2-5
clone_size: many
v_call: TRBV9
d_call: TRBD2
cdr3_aa: CASSVGGRGTQETQYF
cdr3_nt: TGTGCCAGCAGCGTAGGAGGGCGGGGGACTCAAGAGACCCAGTACTTC

j_call: TRBJ2-6
clone_size: few
v_call: TRBV20-1
d_call: TRBD1
cdr3_aa: CSARLTPGQGVRGANVLTF
cdr3_nt: TGCAGTGCTAGACTTACTCCGGGACAGGGGGTACGCGGGGCCAACGTCCTGACTTTC

j_call: TRBJ1-1
clone_size: many
v_call: TRBV7-1
d_call: TRBD1
cdr3_aa: CASSSVLTGDRAGRSTEAFF
cdr3_nt: TGTGCCAGCAGCTCCGTTCTGACCGGGGACAGGGCAGGGAGGAGCACTGAAGCTTTCTTT

j_call: TRBJ2-4
clone_size: few
v_call: TRBV7-9
d_call: .
cdr3_aa: CASSLFQEAKNIKYF
cdr3_nt: TGTGCCAGCAGCCTCTTCCAGGAGGCCAAAAACATTAAGTACTTC

j_call: TRBJ1-2
clone_size: many
v_call: TRBV12-3/TRBV12-4
d_call: .
cdr3_aa: CASSLGRTNYGYTF
cdr3_nt: TGTGCCAGCAGTTTAGGACGCACTAACTATGGCTACACCTTC

j_call: TRBJ2-7
clone_size: many
v_call: TRBV10-3
d_call: .
cdr3_aa: CAISDTRAYEQYF
cdr3_nt: TGTGCCATCAGTGATACGAGGGCTTATGAGCAGTACTTC